Following are 25 T cell receptor beta chains from one sample sequenced in a study of CD8 T cells in ankylosing spondylitis. Each CDR3 protein is one row after TCRdb ran MiXCR on the 5' RACE reads. The data hold about 140,000 distinct CDR3 sequences, with approximately 8.4% observed a single time. Source material: synovial fluid, either unsorted or a sorted T cell fraction (not recorded which). The source of these receptors is a male donor with ankylosing spondylitis.

The chain links TRBV20-1 to TRBJ2-1, with D possibly TRBD1 on 6 matching bases. The germline V gene encodes CDR1 DFQATT and CDR2 SNEGSKA (reference sequence). The CDR3 consists of 17 residues. As DNA, the CDR3 is TGCTGCGCCAGGGGCCGGGCTCCTACCCTTGCAAACAATGAGCAGTTCTTC. Amino acids: CCARGRAPTLANNEQFF.

This clonotype occurred a few times. The chain is built from TRBV29-1 and TRBJ2-7; D uncertain. The CDR3 contains 11 residues. The germline V gene has CDR1 SQVTM and CDR2 ANQGSEA. Trimming stripped 4 bases from V and 7 bases from J, with 11 bases between. CDR3 DNA: TGCAGCGTTGGATGGGCTGGGGAGCAGTACTTC. Its protein is CSVGWAGEQYF.

The V call is TRBV7-9, the J call TRBJ1-2; weak D call: TRBD1 (6 bases). Trimming pared 7 bases from V and 4 bases from J, leaving 16 bases between. The CDR3 is 14 residues long. The V gene's germline CDR1 is SEHNR and CDR2 FQNEAQ (reference sequence). CDR3 residues: CASIPGQRSYGYTF. CDR3 nucleotides: TGTGCCAGCATCCCCGGACAGAGGAGCTATGGCTACACCTTC.

In this sample, this clonotype turned up many times. This chain joins TRBV5-6 and TRBJ2-3; 7 positions match TRBD1. V trimming: 5 bases; J trimming: 1 base; junction bases outside the gene matches: 4. Germline lookup yields CDR1 SGHDT and CDR2 YYEEEE. There are 14 residues in the CDR3. The CDR3 DNA is TGTGCCAGCAGGACAGGGCACGGCACAGATACGCAGTATTTT. Protein product: CASRTGHGTDTQYF.

In this sample, this clonotype turned up a few times. This rearrangement joins TRBV4-3 to TRBJ1-1; D is unresolved. Germline V gives CDR1 LGHNA, CDR2 YSLEER. Trimming took off 0 bases at V and 2 bases at J, with 7 bases between the two ends. The CDR3 consists of 14 residues. CDR3 bases: TGCGCCAGCAGCCAAGATTTCGGTAACACTGAAGCTTTCTTT. Translation: CASSQDFGNTEAFF.

Ten or more counts support this clonotype. As DNA, the CDR3 is TGTGCCAGCAGCGTAGTGTGGACAAGCACCGAGCAGTACTTC. Translating it yields CASSVVWTSTEQYF. J is TRBJ2-7 and V is TRBV9; the D gene is possibly TRBD1 (5 bases). The germline V and J ends were trimmed by 0 bases and 6 bases, with 13 bases remaining between them. The CDR3 contains 14 residues. Germline loops: CDR1 SGDLS, CDR2 YYNGEE.

In its sample, this clonotype was seen a few times. This rearrangement joins TRBV11-2 to TRBJ2-1; 9 bases map to TRBD1. The CDR3 has 18 amino acids. Germline lookup yields CDR1 SGHAT and CDR2 FQNNGV. The trim removed 4 bases at V and 6 bases at J, leaving 16 bases unmatched. The CDR3 DNA is TGTGCCAGCAGCTCTCGAATTTCCGGGACAGGGAACACCAATGAGCAGTTCTTC. Amino acids: CASSSRISGTGNTNEQFF.

The chain joins TRBV4-2 to TRBJ2-1, with D perhaps TRBD2 (5 bases). Trimming took 5 bases from V and 6 from J, leaving 11 bases between them. The CDR3 has 13 residues. CDR1 and CDR2 from the germline V gene are LGHNA and YNFKEQ. The CDR3 DNA is TGTGCCAGCAGCGCGAGGGAGAGCAATGAGCAGTTCTTC. This gives the protein CASSARESNEQFF.

The table lists this clonotype with a few counts. This sequence joins TRBV6-5 and TRBJ2-3; D is perhaps TRBD1 (5 bases). Germline V gene data show CDR1 as MNHEY and CDR2 as SVGAGI. V was cut by 0 bases and J by 6 bases, with 16 bases left in between. The CDR3 has 16 residues. CDR3 residues: CASSYSRGQPTDTQYF. The DNA for the CDR3 is TGTGCCAGCAGTTACTCAAGGGGCCAACCTACCGATACGCAGTATTTT.

This rearrangement joins TRBV28 to TRBJ2-5, with TRBD1 as a possible D gene (5 bases). This CDR3 has 21 residues. V dropped 4 bases and J dropped 1 base, with 31 bases sitting between them. Germline values: CDR1 MDHEN, CDR2 SYDVKM. The CDR3 coding sequence is TGTGCCAGCAGTTCTCCTTCGGGTACTTATAGATTAGGGGTATTCCAAGAGACCCAGTACTTC. Translated: CASSSPSGTYRLGVFQETQYF.

This clonotype was counted ten times or more. The chain is built from TRBV7-9 and TRBJ1-1, with 9 bases aligning to TRBD1. Germline CDR1 SEHNR, CDR2 FQNEAQ (reference sequence). V was pared by 7 bases and J by 3 bases, with 9 bases of the junction left unmatched. CDR3 length: 15 amino acids. For the CDR3, the DNA is TGTGCCAGCACCAAAGGACAGGGGTTGGACACTGAAGCTTTCTTT. Residues: CASTKGQGLDTEAFF.

There are many counts of this clonotype. This chain joins TRBV20-1 and TRBJ1-2; no reliable D call. The V end lost 5 bases, the J end lost 8 bases, and 12 bases lay between the germline ends. The CDR3 has 11 residues. Germline CDR1 and CDR2: DFQATT and SNEGSKA (reference sequence). The CDR3 spells CSADSPRGYTF. In nucleotides, the CDR3 is TGCAGTGCTGACTCCCCGCGGGGCTACACCTTC.

This clonotype was counted ten times or more. V usage is TRBV7-2 and J usage is TRBJ2-1; a weak D match, TRBD2 (5 bases). V lost 0 bases, J lost 10 bases, and 19 bases lay in between. Germline-derived CDR1 and CDR2 are SGHTA and FQGNSA. The CDR3 totals 16 residues. CDR3 protein: CASSLAGPSGDREQFF. The CDR3 nucleotides read TGTGCCAGCAGCTTAGCTGGTCCATCCGGGGATAGGGAGCAGTTCTTC. The full variable domain, with the rest looked up from reference TRBV7-2 and TRBJ2-1, is GAGVSQSPSNKVTEKGKDVELRCDPISGHTALYWYRQSLGQGLEFLIYFQGNSAPDKSGLPSDRFSAERTGGSVSTLTIQRTQQEDSAVYLCASSLAGPSGDREQFFGPGTRLTVL.

There are many counts of this clonotype. This chain links TRBV5-6 with TRBJ2-7; TRBD1 is a possible D gene (6 bases). The germline V and J ends were trimmed by 0 bases and 2 bases, with 6 bases remaining between them. Germline values: CDR1 SGHDT, CDR2 YYEEEE. The CDR3 has 13 residues. The CDR3 bases are TGTGCCAGCAGCTTGGACAGGGCCTACGAGCAGTACTTC. Amino acid sequence: CASSLDRAYEQYF.

This clonotype was seen many times. This chain joins TRBV2 and TRBJ2-4; possible D gene TRBD1, 5 bases. CDR3 size: 12 residues. The germline V gene has CDR1 SNHLY and CDR2 FYNNEI. V lost 4 bases, J lost 5 bases, and 6 bases lay in between. In DNA, the CDR3 is TGTGCCAGCAGTGTCAGGGAAAACATTCAGTACTTC. The encoded protein is CASSVRENIQYF.

In this sample, this clonotype turned up many times. The chain recombines TRBV6-1 with TRBJ2-1; 7 bases align to TRBD1. Germline CDR1 and CDR2: MNHNS and SASEGT. J lost 7 bases, V lost 4 bases, and 7 bases had no gene match. This CDR3 region has 14 residues. CDR3 nucleotides: TGTGCCAGCAGTGTAGAAGACAGGGTTAATGAGCAGTTCTTC. Translated: CASSVEDRVNEQFF.

This clonotype was recorded at least ten times. This chain links TRBV20-1 with TRBJ2-7, with unresolved D. The CDR3 runs to 12 residues. The V end lost 1 base, the J end lost 3 bases, and 7 bases lay between the germline ends. In germline, CDR1 is DFQATT, CDR2 SNEGSKA (reference sequence). CDR3 region: CSARAGHYEQYF. The CDR3 DNA sequence: TGCAGTGCTAGAGCTGGGCACTACGAGCAGTACTTC.

This clonotype was counted many times. This chain links TRBV6-1 with TRBJ2-7, with 8 bases matching TRBD1. V shed 2 bases and J 2 bases; nucleotides not matched to a gene: 11. Germline CDR1 reads MNHNS; CDR2 reads SASEGT. This CDR3 region has 17 residues. CDR3 DNA sequence: TGTGCCAGCAGTGAAAAACCATCGGGACAGGTCACCTACGAGCAGTACTTC. This sequence encodes CASSEKPSGQVTYEQYF.

There are a few counts of this clonotype. The chain has TRBV15 and TRBJ1-4; D might be TRBD1 (6 bases). The germline gives CDR1 LNHNV, CDR2 YYDKDF (reference sequence). There are 15 residues in the CDR3. The ends were cut back, 1 base at V and 8 bases at J, with 14 bases in the middle. This chain's CDR3 is CATSRVAGEWEKLFF. Written as DNA, the CDR3 is TGTGCCACCAGCAGAGTAGCAGGGGAATGGGAAAAACTGTTTTTT.

This clonotype came up a few times. J is TRBJ1-1 and V is TRBV20-1; D may be TRBD1 (5 bases). Germline CDR1 reads DFQATT; CDR2 reads SNEGSKA (reference sequence). Trimming pared 8 bases from V and 1 base from J, leaving 17 bases between. The CDR3 has 14 amino acids. In DNA, the CDR3 is TGCAGTACCGGGACGCGGCTGTCGAACACTGAAGCTTTCTTT. Translated: CSTGTRLSNTEAFF.

This clonotype was observed at least ten times. This chain connects TRBV4-3 to TRBJ1-1; the D gene is possibly TRBD1 (5 bases). The germline V and J ends were trimmed by 0 bases and 8 bases, with 13 bases remaining between them. In germline, CDR1 is LGHNA, CDR2 YSLEER. This CDR3 has 14 amino acids. Here the CDR3 DNA reads TGCGCCAGCAGCCAAGATTGGGTTCGACAGGAAGCTTTCTTT. It specifies CASSQDWVRQEAFF.

V gene TRBV7-2 combines with J gene TRBJ2-3; the D gene is possibly TRBD1 (5 bases). The CDR3 length is 14 residues. V lost 2 bases and J 5 bases, leaving 11 bases between the germline ends. CDR1 and CDR2 from the germline V gene are SGHTA and FQGNSA. CDR3 sequence reads: CASSLLSREDTQYF. In nucleotides, the CDR3 is TGTGCCAGCAGCTTATTGTCCAGGGAAGATACGCAGTATTTT.

This clonotype was seen repeatedly, ten times or more. The genes are TRBV7-8 and TRBJ2-2; D possibly corresponds to TRBD2 (5 bases). Germline V CDR1 and CDR2: SGHVS, FQNEAQ. The CDR3 length is 17 residues. V was shortened by 3 bases and J by 2 bases, with 16 bases between the two germline ends. The CDR3 sequence: CASSLVTVGSNTGELFF. The CDR3 coding sequence is TGTGCCAGCAGCTTGGTCACAGTAGGGAGTAACACCGGGGAGCTGTTTTTT.

The chain combines TRBV20-1 with TRBJ1-2, with unresolved D. This CDR3 contains 13 residues. Germline CDR1 is DFQATT and CDR2 is SNEGSKA (reference sequence). The germline V and J ends were trimmed by 1 base and 4 bases, with 10 bases remaining between them. The CDR3 bases are TGCAGTGCTAGAGTGGTATGGGGCTATGGCTACACCTTC. Translation: CSARVVWGYGYTF.

This clonotype was counted between two and nine times. This chain joins TRBV27 and TRBJ2-7; 10 nucleotides match TRBD1. The CDR3 sequence is 15 residues long. The ends lost 8 bases at V and 2 bases at J; junction bases unmatched: 9. Germline V lookup: CDR1 MNHEY, CDR2 SMNVEV (reference sequence). CDR3 nucleotides: TGTGCCAGCCGGAGGTCGACAGGGGGCACCTACGAGCAGTACTTC. Encoded protein: CASRRSTGGTYEQYF.